Each of the 27 T cell receptor beta chains below was sequenced from the same sample in a study of blood T cell repertoires in COVID-19. Generated by immunoSEQ multiplex PCR, the TCRdb table keeps only in-frame clones and is missing some. The table lists about 140,000 clones, over 75% of them singletons. The sample comprised peripheral blood. These receptors were obtained from a man aged 60-69 years with active or convalescent COVID-19.

The chain links TRBV19 to TRBJ1-5; 9 nucleotides line up with TRBD1. The CDR3 runs 16 residues. Germline V gene sequence: CDR1 LNHDA, CDR2 SQIVND (reference sequence). V was clipped by 5 bases and J by 6 bases; unmatched bases: 11. The CDR3 coding sequence is TGTGCCAGTAGTGTCCAAACAGGGGGCCTCCGTCAGCCCCAGCATTTT. Its translation is CASSVQTGGLRQPQHF.

J is TRBJ2-1 and V is TRBV7-9; 12 bases are shared with TRBD2. Germline CDR1 SEHNR, CDR2 FQNEAQ (reference sequence). The CDR3 extends over 15 amino acids. The ends lost 0 bases at V and 6 bases at J; junction bases unmatched: 0. CDR3 sequence (DNA): TGTGCCAGCAGCTTAGCGGGACTAGCGGGCAATGAGCAGTTCTTC. Amino acid sequence: CASSLAGLAGNEQFF.

This sequence joins TRBV6-1 and TRBJ2-3, with 7 bases that match TRBD1. The CDR3 totals 14 residues. The V segment lost 6 bases and the J segment 1 base; nucleotides outside the gene matches: 4. The germline gives CDR1 MNHNS, CDR2 SASEGT. CDR3 residues: CASRPQGGTDTQYF. The CDR3 DNA reads TGTGCCAGCAGGCCCCAGGGGGGCACAGATACGCAGTATTTT.

This clone was seen only once. This rearrangement joins TRBV10-3 to TRBJ2-7; D is tentatively TRBD1 or TRBD2 (5 bases each). Between the trimmed V and J ends, which lost 6 bases and 4 bases, there was a span of 13 bases. CDR1 and CDR2 from the germline V gene are ENHRY and SYGVKD. There are 13 residues in the CDR3. This chain's CDR3 is CAIREGLPYEQYF. The DNA of the CDR3 is TGTGCCATCAGAGAGGGGCTTCCATACGAGCAGTACTTC.

The genes are TRBV9 and TRBJ2-5; a weak D match, TRBD2 (6 bases). This CDR3 has 17 residues. Per the germline V gene, CDR1 is SGDLS and CDR2 is YYNGEE. Trimming removed 3 bases from V and 1 base from J, with 19 bases in between. In nucleotides, the CDR3 is TGTGCCAGCAGCGCTGGCCCGGGACTTACGGTCCAAGAGACCCAGTACTTC. The encoded protein is CASSAGPGLTVQETQYF.

V and J are TRBV7-9 and TRBJ2-4; 8 bases match TRBD1. Germline V gene sequence: CDR1 SEHNR, CDR2 FQNEAQ (reference sequence). The CDR3 extends over 16 amino acids. Unmatched junction bases numbered 11, after V lost 5 bases and J lost 5 bases. CDR3 loop: CASSPPPGGSQNIQYF. The CDR3 region has the DNA TGTGCCAGCAGCCCACCCCCAGGGGGCTCCCAAAACATTCAGTACTTC.

This clone was seen a handful of times. This chain joins TRBV12-3 or TRBV12-4 and TRBJ2-7, with D maybe TRBD2 (6 bases). The CDR3 has 13 residues. V lost 6 bases, J lost 3 bases, and 12 bases lay in between. The CDR3 is CASSLREDYEQYF. The CDR3 nucleotides are TGTGCCAGCAGCCTGAGGGAGGACTACGAGCAGTACTTC.

This rearrangement joins TRBV7-2 to TRBJ2-7; the D gene is possibly TRBD1 (5 bases). The V and J ends lost 1 base and 2 bases respectively, with 12 bases between them. Germline V gives CDR1 SGHTA, CDR2 FQGNSA. This CDR3 comprises 15 residues. The CDR3 DNA sequence: TGTGCCAGCAGCTTAGATCTCACACAGGCCTACGAGCAGTACTTC. Its protein product is CASSLDLTQAYEQYF.

In this sample, this clone turned up a few times. The chain links TRBV24-1 to TRBJ2-1, with a possible D match to TRBD1 (6 bases). CDR1 is KGHDR and CDR2 is SFDVKD in the germline V gene. The V gene lost 9 bases and the J gene lost 2 bases, with 13 bases spanning the gap. The CDR3 is made up of 14 amino acids. The CDR3 here is CATGGQGTYNEQFF. CDR3 sequence (DNA): TGTGCCACCGGGGGACAAGGGACCTACAATGAGCAGTTCTTC.

This clone has only a few counts. The rearrangement uses TRBV28 and TRBJ1-4, with 7 bases that match TRBD1. The germline CDR1 and CDR2 sequences are MDHEN and SYDVKM. Losses at the gene ends were 6 bases for V and 0 bases for J; bases not matched to a gene: 4. The CDR3 is 15 amino acids. The CDR3 region is CASRGGTATNEKLFF. The CDR3 DNA reads as TGTGCCAGCAGAGGTGGGACAGCAACTAATGAAAAACTGTTTTTT.

The chain has TRBV4-2 and TRBJ2-7; 11 bases line up with TRBD2. Per the germline V gene, CDR1 is LGHNA and CDR2 is YNFKEQ. The CDR3 has 15 residues. The V gene end was trimmed by 1 base and the J gene end by 2 bases; junction bases not matched to a gene: 1. CDR3 sequence (DNA): TGTGCCAGCAGCCAAGGACTAGCGGGAACCTACGAGCAGTACTTC. Protein product: CASSQGLAGTYEQYF.

This sequence joins TRBV25-1 and TRBJ1-2; D may be TRBD1 (6 bases). CDR1 is MGHDK, CDR2 SYGVNS, per germline. This CDR3 is 12 amino acids long. Trimming took 3 bases from V and 7 from J, leaving 9 bases between them. CDR3 residues: CASSEGGGGYTF. For the CDR3, the DNA is TGTGCCAGCAGTGAGGGAGGGGGTGGCTACACCTTC.

The gene calls are TRBV24-1 and TRBJ2-1; 12 bases are a match to TRBD1. The CDR3 covers 15 residues. The ends lost 5 bases at V and 6 bases at J; junction bases unmatched: 4. Germline V lookup: CDR1 KGHDR, CDR2 SFDVKD. Here the CDR3 DNA reads TGTGCCACCAGTGGGGGACAGGGGGCTCTCAATGAGCAGTTCTTC. It is translated as CATSGGQGALNEQFF.

The V gene is TRBV5-4, the J gene TRBJ2-7; 9 bases agree with TRBD1. This CDR3 has 14 amino acids. Germline V gives CDR1 SGHNT, CDR2 YYREEE (reference sequence). The V and J ends lost 4 bases and 5 bases, in that order; junction bases with no gene match: 7. The CDR3 spells CASSLGQGYNEQYF. CDR3 DNA sequence: TGTGCCAGCAGCCTCGGACAGGGGTACAACGAGCAGTACTTC.

The V and J genes are TRBV24-1 and TRBJ1-1; no clear D gene. Germline loops: CDR1 KGHDR, CDR2 SFDVKD. The V end lost 11 bases, the J end lost 1 base, and 13 bases lay between the germline ends. There are 13 residues in the CDR3. The CDR3 sequence is CAITNSWNTEAFF. CDR3 coding DNA: TGTGCCATCACAAACAGCTGGAACACTGAAGCTTTCTTT.

The J gene is TRBJ1-4, the V gene TRBV5-5, with D perhaps TRBD1 (5 bases). Germline CDR1 reads SGHKS; CDR2 reads YYEKEE (reference sequence). Trimming pared 0 bases from V and 6 bases from J, leaving 9 bases between. The CDR3 is made up of 14 amino acids. CDR3 residues: CASSLERGDEKLFF. CDR3 sequence (DNA): TGTGCCAGCAGCTTGGAACGGGGGGATGAAAAACTGTTTTTT.

The V call is TRBV18, the J call TRBJ2-3; TRBD1 matches 9 bases. Trimming at V came to 5 bases and at J to 1 base, leaving 4 bases not matched to a gene. Germline loops: CDR1 KGHSH, CDR2 LQKENI. The CDR3 has 15 residues. CDR3 in DNA: TGTGCCAGCTCAGGGGGACAGGGTCGCACAGATACGCAGTATTTT. Translation: CASSGGQGRTDTQYF.

The rearrangement uses TRBV28 and TRBJ2-2, with D possibly matching TRBD2 (6 bases). The CDR3 extends over 17 amino acids. Germline CDR1 and CDR2: MDHEN and SYDVKM. Between the trimmed V and J ends, which lost 3 bases and 4 bases, there was a span of 18 bases. Here the CDR3 DNA reads TGTGCCAGCAGTTTTGGAGGGACGAAGGGCGCCACCGGGGAGCTGTTTTTT. Translating gives CASSFGGTKGATGELFF.

The chain has TRBV9 and TRBJ2-7; D is perhaps TRBD1 (6 bases). In germline, CDR1 is SGDLS, CDR2 YYNGEE. V dropped 0 bases and J dropped 7 bases, with 17 bases sitting between them. CDR3 length equals 15 residues. CDR3 bases: TGTGCCAGCAGCGTAGACCCCGGGGACATGGGGGAGCAGTACTTC. It yields the protein CASSVDPGDMGEQYF.

The rearrangement joins TRBV5-1 to TRBJ2-1; tentatively, D is TRBD2 (5 bases). V shed 4 bases and J shed 11 bases, with 16 bases lying between them. Per the germline V gene, CDR1 is SGHRS and CDR2 is YFSETQ. CDR3 size: 13 residues. This chain's CDR3 is CASSPGTRAQQFF. The CDR3 bases are TGCGCCAGCAGCCCGGGAACTAGGGCTCAGCAGTTCTTC.

The V and J genes are TRBV6-6 and TRBJ1-2; D gene ambiguous. The CDR3 spans 14 residues. Trimming cost V 0 bases and J 5 bases, with 10 bases left between them. CDR1 and CDR2 from the germline V gene are MNHNY and SVGAGI (reference sequence). The CDR3 DNA reads as TGTGCCAGCAGTTACTCGGTCAGGATTTATGGCTACACCTTC. This codes for CASSYSVRIYGYTF.

The rearrangement links TRBV6-6 to TRBJ1-2; tentative D call: TRBD1 (5 bases). The germline gives CDR1 MNHNY, CDR2 SVGAGI (reference sequence). V dropped 4 bases and J dropped 5 bases, with 17 bases sitting between them. The CDR3 extends over 15 amino acids. Here the CDR3 reads CASSSRGDGWYGYTF. Here the CDR3 DNA reads TGTGCCAGCAGTTCCCGGGGGGACGGGTGGTATGGCTACACCTTC.

The rearrangement joins TRBV11-2 to TRBJ2-7; 11 bases are shared with TRBD2. Trimming took 5 bases from V and 1 from J; bases not matched to a gene: 4. The CDR3 contains 15 residues. Germline V lookup: CDR1 SGHAT, CDR2 FQNNGV. DNA for the CDR3: TGTGCCAGCAGCCCGAGGACTAGCGGGTCCTACGAGCAGTACTTC. Translation gives CASSPRTSGSYEQYF.

V usage is TRBV24-1 and J usage is TRBJ2-5; D may be TRBD1 (6 bases). The CDR3 contains 17 residues. V was pared by 3 bases and J by 0 bases, with 16 bases between. Germline CDR1 KGHDR, CDR2 SFDVKD. CDR3 region: CATSDPPGRGNQETQYF. CDR3 nucleotide sequence: TGTGCCACCAGTGATCCCCCCGGCAGGGGAAACCAAGAGACCCAGTACTTC.

The chain couples TRBV19 to TRBJ1-3, with D perhaps TRBD1 (5 bases). Trimming took 0 bases from V and 0 from J, leaving 15 bases between them. The CDR3 is 18 residues long. Per germline, CDR1 LNHDA and CDR2 SQIVND (reference sequence). CDR3 sequence reads: CASSIDLAGQTSGNTIYF. The CDR3, as DNA: TGTGCCAGTAGTATAGATCTCGCCGGACAAACCTCTGGAAACACCATATATTTT.

This chain joins TRBV4-2 and TRBJ1-6, with 7 bases lining up with TRBD1. CDR1 is LGHNA, CDR2 YNFKEQ, per germline. The V and J ends lost 1 base and 3 bases, in that order; junction bases with no gene match: 6. The CDR3 consists of 17 residues. The CDR3 here is CASSQGKGQIYNSPLHF. Written as DNA, the CDR3 is TGTGCCAGCAGCCAAGGGAAGGGACAGATCTATAATTCACCCCTCCACTTT.

The chain couples TRBV19 to TRBJ1-3; tentative D call: TRBD1 (5 bases). The CDR3 contains 16 residues. V was clipped by 6 bases and J by 0 bases, with 15 bases between them. Germline V gene sequence: CDR1 LNHDA, CDR2 SQIVND (reference sequence). The CDR3 coding sequence is TGTGCCAGTAGCATTCAGGGAAAATCCTCTGGAAACACCATATATTTT. Its translation is CASSIQGKSSGNTIYF.